A selection of T cell receptor beta chains follows, all from one sample in a study of shared clonotypes between healthy human individuals. Method: immunoSEQ multiplex PCR; TCRdb's copy keeps in-frame clones and lacks some. The sample carries almost 700,000 clones, just over 90% recorded once. The sequencing sample was made of naive CD8+ T cells sorted from blood. The source of these receptors is a man younger than 45 in good health. Each CDR3 is given without its conserved first and last residue.

>13|TRBJ2-7|TRBV7-9
ASSLTAGNTYEQY
>14|TRBJ1-3|TRBV7-9
ASSLPQGAYGNTIY
>11|TRBJ1-5|TRBV7-2
ASSLGGLQPQH
>10|TRBJ2-2|TRBV18
ASSPVTGELF
>10|TRBJ2-7|TRBV2
ARRAENYEQY
>13|TRBJ2-1|TRBV25-1
ASSELVNAYNEQF
>12|TRBJ1-1|TRBV7-9
ASSLALGDTEAF
>13|TRBJ2-1|TRBV7-9
ASRVIGDRDNEQF
>16|TRBJ2-3|TRBV27
ASSLSPYKDEDTDTQY
>15|TRBJ2-2|TRBV10-1
ASSESETSENTGELF
>11|TRBJ1-1|TRBV5-4
ASSWSGGTEAF
>15|TRBJ2-3|TRBV27
ASSFYRDSLLTDTQY
>10|TRBJ2-2|TRBV6-5
ASGPNTGELF
>12|TRBJ1-5|TRBV5-6
ASSQGGATQPQH
>12|TRBJ2-2|TRBV27
ASSEPVLTGELF
>13|TRBJ2-5|TRBV5-1
ASSSVLRGEETQY
>10|TRBJ1-1|TRBV28
ASSLSPDKAF
>16|TRBJ2-1|TRBV6-1
ASSEPSGTGLSYNEQF
>8|TRBJ1-2|TRBV6-1
ASREGGYT
>11|TRBJ2-1|TRBV13
ASSFQLAGVLF
>13|TRBJ1-2|TRBV5-1
ASSLEASSAYGYT
>14|TRBJ2-3|TRBV5-1
ASSLAGGLEEDTQY
>12|TRBJ2-3|TRBV27
ASRSLGSTDTQY
>11|TRBJ1-4|TRBV18
ASSGGAGEKLF
>9|TRBJ2-7|TRBV6-6
ASSYLWEQY
>9|TRBJ2-3|TRBV27
ASSFVDTQY
>13|TRBJ1-5|TRBV30
AWSKGRFGNQPQH
>12|TRBJ1-1|TRBV7-8
ASRETAMNTEAF
>14|TRBJ2-1|TRBV28
ASSLWGTSGSHEQF
>11|TRBJ1-5|TRBV6-1
ASSELSVSAQH
>12|TRBJ2-3|TRBV11-3
ASSLYEYPDTQY
>14|TRBJ2-1|TRBV7-6
ASSLAGEPSWNEQF
>10|TRBJ2-7|TRBV27
ASSSIPYEQY
>12|TRBJ2-5|TRBV4-1
ASSQGPNVETQY
>12|TRBJ2-4|TRBV27
ASSFYGGENIQY
>12|TRBJ1-4|TRBV7-9
ASSPVTGNEKLF
>13|TRBJ1-5|TRBV27
ASLRLWTHNQPQH
>11|TRBJ1-1|TRBV9
ASSVRDWTEAF
>11|TRBJ1-1|TRBV6-6
ASSQSPNTEAF
>11|TRBJ1-1|TRBV28
ASSFRGGAEAF
>15|TRBJ2-1|TRBV11-3
ASSERTSQSLRNEQF
>14|TRBJ2-1|TRBV5-1
ASSLAGSSSYNEQF
>12|TRBJ1-4|TRBV6-5
ASSGVWGGEKLF
>14|TRBJ2-1|TRBV7-9
ASTPPWDSSYNEQF
>15|TRBJ2-2|TRBV28
ASSPPGTSFNTGELF
>16|TRBJ2-3|TRBV9
ASSFRGGLAGGEDTQY
>12|TRBJ2-7|TRBV5-4
ASSSRDRFHEQY
>12|TRBJ2-3|TRBV15
ATSRPPWTDTQY
>13|TRBJ2-7|TRBV27
ASSPHRGWTYEQY
>11|TRBJ1-5|TRBV6-6
ASSQSGLGPQH
>14|TRBJ1-5|TRBV28
ASSLGRGYSNQPQH
>10|TRBJ2-7|TRBV29-1
SVGGQGGEQY
>12|TRBJ2-7|TRBV29-1
SVVGTGGPYEQY
>13|TRBJ2-1|TRBV11-3
ASSLDLSHYNEQF
>12|TRBJ2-7|TRBV7-9
ASSLEGTPYEQY